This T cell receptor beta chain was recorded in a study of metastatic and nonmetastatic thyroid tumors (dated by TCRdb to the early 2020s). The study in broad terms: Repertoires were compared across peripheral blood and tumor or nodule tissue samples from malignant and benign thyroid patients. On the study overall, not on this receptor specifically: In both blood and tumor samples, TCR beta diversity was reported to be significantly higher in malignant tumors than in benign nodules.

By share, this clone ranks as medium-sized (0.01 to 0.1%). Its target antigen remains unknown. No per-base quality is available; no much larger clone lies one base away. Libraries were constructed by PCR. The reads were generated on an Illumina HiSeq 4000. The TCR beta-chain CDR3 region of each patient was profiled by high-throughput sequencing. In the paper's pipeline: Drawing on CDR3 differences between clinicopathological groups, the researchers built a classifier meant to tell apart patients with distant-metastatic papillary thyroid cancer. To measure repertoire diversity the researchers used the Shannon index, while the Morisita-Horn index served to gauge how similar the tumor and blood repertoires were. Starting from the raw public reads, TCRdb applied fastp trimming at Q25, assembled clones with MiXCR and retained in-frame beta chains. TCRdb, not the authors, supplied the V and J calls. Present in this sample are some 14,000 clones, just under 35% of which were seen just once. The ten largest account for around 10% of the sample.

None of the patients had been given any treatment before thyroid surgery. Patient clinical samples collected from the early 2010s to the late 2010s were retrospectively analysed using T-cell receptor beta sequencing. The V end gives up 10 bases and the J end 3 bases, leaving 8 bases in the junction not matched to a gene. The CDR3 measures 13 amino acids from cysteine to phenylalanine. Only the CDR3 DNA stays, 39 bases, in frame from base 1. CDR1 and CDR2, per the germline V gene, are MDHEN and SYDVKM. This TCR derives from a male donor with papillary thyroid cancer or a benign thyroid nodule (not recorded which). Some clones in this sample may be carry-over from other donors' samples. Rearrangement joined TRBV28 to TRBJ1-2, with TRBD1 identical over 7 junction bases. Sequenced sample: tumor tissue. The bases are TGTGCCAACGCCAAGGGGGCGGACTATGGCTACACCTTC. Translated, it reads CANAKGADYGYTF.